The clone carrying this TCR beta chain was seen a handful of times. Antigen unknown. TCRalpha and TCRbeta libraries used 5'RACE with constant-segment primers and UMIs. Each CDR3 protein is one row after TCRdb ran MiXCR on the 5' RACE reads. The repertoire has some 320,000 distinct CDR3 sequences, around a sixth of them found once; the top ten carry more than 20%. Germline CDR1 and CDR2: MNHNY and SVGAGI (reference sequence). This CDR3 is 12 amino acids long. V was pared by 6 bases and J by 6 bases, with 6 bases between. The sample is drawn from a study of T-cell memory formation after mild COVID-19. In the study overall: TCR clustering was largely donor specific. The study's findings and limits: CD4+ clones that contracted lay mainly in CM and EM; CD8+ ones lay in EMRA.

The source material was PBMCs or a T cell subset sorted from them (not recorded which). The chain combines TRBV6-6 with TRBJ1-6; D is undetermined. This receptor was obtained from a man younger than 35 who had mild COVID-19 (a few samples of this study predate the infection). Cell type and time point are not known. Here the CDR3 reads CASRDGNSPLHF. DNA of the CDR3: TGTGCCAGCAGGGACGGTAATTCACCCCTCCACTTT.